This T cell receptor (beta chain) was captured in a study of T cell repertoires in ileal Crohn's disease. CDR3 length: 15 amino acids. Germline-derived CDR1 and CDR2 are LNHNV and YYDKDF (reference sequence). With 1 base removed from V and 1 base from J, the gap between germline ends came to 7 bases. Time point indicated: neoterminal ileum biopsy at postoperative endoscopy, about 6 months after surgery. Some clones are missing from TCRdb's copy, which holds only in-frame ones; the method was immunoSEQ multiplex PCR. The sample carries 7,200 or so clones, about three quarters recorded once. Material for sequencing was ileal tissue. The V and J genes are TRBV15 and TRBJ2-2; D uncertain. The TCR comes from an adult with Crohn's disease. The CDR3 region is CATSRGGKNTGELFF. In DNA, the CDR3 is TGTGCCACCAGCAGAGGCGGCAAGAACACCGGGGAGCTGTTTTTT.